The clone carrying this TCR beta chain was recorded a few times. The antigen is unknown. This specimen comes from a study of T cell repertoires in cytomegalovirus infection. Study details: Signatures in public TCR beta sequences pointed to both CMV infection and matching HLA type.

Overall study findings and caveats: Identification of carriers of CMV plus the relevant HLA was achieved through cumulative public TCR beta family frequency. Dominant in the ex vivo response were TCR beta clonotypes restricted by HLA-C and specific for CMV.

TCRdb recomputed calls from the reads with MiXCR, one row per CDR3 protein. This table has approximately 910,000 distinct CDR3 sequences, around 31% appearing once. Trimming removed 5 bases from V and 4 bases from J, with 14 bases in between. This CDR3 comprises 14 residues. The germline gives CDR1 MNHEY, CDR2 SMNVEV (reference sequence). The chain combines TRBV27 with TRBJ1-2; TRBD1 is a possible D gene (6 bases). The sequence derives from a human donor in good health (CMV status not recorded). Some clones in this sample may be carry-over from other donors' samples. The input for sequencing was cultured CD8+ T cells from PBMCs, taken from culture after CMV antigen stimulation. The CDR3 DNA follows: TGTGCCAGCAGTGATGGAGAGGGGGGCTATGGCTACACCTTC. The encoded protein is CASSDGEGGYGYTF.